This T cell receptor beta chain was recorded in a study of T cell responses to AZD1222 COVID-19 vaccine. Findings and caveats of the study: Elevations in Spike-specific TCR breadth and depth followed administration of two AZD1222 doses.

Data came from immunoSEQ multiplex PCR; TCRdb stores just in-frame clones and leaves some out. The table lists about 160,000 clones, about 90% of them singletons. On this clone itself: Its specificity is unknown.

The TCR sequence derives from an adult in good health. The specimen was peripheral blood, collected on day 0 of AZD1222 vaccination.

The CDR3 reads CASSLRNTEAFF. In DNA form, the CDR3 reads TGTGCCAGCAGTTTGAGGAACACTGAAGCTTTCTTT. This sequence joins TRBV6-5 and TRBJ1-1; no clear D gene. Trimming cost V 4 bases and J 1 base, with 4 bases left between them. The CDR3 extends over 12 amino acids. Germline V gene data show CDR1 as MNHEY and CDR2 as SVGAGI.